Included here is one T cell receptor (beta chain) sequence, with context. Its antigen is not identified. Germline V gene sequence: CDR1 MNHEY, CDR2 SVGAGI. With V trimmed by 5 bases and J by 1 base, 4 bases remained unmatched. The CDR3 extends over 14 amino acids. This table comes from immunoSEQ multiplex PCR, and its TCRdb copy is limited to in-frame clones, with some not included. The sample comprises tens of thousands of clones, 80% to 85% of which are singletons, and over 2.5% rests with the top ten. The sample comes from a study of stem cell transplantation in POMP-related autoinflammatory disease. Overall study: Defective thymoproteasomes were hypothesized to impair CD8+ T-cell positive selection. Pre-transplant patients had naive-skewed CD4+ T cells and few CD8+ T cells.

The study, taken as a whole, reports: Across all analyzed T-cell subsets, patients with PRAID tended toward reduced diversity and increased clonality.

Specimen: CD4+ T cells from PBMCs, collected before stem cell transplantation. This sequence originates from a human donor with POMP-related autoinflammation and immune dysregulation (PRAID). V is TRBV6-5 and J is TRBJ2-7; 8 bases are a match to TRBD1. The CDR3 here is CASSTRDRSYEQYF. The CDR3 DNA is TGTGCCAGCAGTACTCGGGACAGGTCCTACGAGCAGTACTTC.